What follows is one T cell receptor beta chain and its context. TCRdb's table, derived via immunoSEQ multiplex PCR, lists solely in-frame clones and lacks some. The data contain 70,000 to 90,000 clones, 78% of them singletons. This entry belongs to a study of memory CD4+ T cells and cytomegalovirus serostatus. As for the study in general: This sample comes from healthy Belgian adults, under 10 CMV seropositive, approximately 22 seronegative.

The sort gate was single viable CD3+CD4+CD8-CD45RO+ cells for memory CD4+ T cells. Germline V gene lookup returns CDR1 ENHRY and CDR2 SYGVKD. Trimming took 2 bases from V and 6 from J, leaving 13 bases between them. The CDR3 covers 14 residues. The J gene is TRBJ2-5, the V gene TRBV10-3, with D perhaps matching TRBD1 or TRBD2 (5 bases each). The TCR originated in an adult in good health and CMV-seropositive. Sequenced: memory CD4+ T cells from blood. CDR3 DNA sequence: TGTGCCATCAGTGAGGAGCTAGAGGGGAAGACCCAGTACTTC. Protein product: CAISEELEGKTQYF.